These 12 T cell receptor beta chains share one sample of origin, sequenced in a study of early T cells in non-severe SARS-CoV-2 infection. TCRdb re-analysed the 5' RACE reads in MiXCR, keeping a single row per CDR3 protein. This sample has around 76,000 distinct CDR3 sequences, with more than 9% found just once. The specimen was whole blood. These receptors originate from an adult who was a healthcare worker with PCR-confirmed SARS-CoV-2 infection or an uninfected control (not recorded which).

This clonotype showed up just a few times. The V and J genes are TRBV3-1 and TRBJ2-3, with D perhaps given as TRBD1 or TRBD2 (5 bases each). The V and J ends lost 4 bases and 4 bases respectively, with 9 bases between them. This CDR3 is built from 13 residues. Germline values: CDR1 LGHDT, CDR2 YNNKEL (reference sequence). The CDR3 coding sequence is TGTGCCAGCAGCCCTCGAGGGGCAGATACGCAGTATTTT. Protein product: CASSPRGADTQYF.

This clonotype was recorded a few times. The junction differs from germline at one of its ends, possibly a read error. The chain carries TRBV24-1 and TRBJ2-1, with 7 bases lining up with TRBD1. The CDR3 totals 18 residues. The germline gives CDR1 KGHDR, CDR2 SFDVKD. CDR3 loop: CATSDRDRTHDSYHEQFF. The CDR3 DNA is TGTGCCACCAGTGACCGGGACAGAACCCACGATTCCTACCATGAGCAGTTCTTC.

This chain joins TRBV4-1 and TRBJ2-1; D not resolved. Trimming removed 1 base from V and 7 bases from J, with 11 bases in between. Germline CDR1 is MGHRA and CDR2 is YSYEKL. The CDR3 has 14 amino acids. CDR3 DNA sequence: TGCGCCAGCAGCCAAGCAGGTCAACGGAATGAGCAGTTCTTC. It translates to CASSQAGQRNEQFF.

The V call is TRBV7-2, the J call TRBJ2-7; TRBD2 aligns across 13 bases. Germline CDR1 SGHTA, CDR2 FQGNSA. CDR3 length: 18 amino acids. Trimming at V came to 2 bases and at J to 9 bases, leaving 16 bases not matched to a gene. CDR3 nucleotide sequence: TGTGCCAGCAGCTTACTTGGACTAGCGGGAGTGACCTACGATGGGCAGTACTTC. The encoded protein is CASSLLGLAGVTYDGQYF.

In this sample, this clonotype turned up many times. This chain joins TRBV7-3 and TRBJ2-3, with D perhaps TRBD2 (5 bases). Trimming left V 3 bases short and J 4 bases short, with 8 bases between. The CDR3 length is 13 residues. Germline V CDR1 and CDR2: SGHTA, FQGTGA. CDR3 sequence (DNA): TGTGCCAGCAGCTTTACTAGGTCAGATACGCAGTATTTT. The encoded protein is CASSFTRSDTQYF. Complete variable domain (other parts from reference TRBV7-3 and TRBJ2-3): GAGVSQTPSNKVTEKGKYVELRCDPISGHTALYWYRQSLGQGPEFLIYFQGTGAADDSGLPNDRFFAVRPEGSVSTLKIQRTERGDSAVYLCASSFTRSDTQYFGPGTRLTVL.

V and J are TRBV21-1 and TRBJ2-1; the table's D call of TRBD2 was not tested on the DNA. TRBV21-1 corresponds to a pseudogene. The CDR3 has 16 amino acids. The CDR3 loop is CASSNGSGRAGNEQFF. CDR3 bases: TGTGCCAGCAGCAATGGGAGCGGGAGGGCCGGGAATGAGCAGTTCTTC.

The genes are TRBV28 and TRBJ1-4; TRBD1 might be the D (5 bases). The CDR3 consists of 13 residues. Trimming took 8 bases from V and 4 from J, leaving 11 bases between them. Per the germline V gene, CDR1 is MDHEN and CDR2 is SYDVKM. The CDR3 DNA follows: TGTGCCAGCGGGGCCACAGTTAATGAAAAACTGTTTTTT. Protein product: CASGATVNEKLFF.

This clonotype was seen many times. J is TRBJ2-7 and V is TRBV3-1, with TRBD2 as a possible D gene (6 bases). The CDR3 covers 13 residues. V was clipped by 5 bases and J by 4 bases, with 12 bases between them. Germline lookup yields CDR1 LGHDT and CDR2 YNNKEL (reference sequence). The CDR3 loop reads CASSLGRGYEQYF. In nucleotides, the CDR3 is TGTGCCAGCAGCTTGGGCCGGGGGTACGAGCAGTACTTC.

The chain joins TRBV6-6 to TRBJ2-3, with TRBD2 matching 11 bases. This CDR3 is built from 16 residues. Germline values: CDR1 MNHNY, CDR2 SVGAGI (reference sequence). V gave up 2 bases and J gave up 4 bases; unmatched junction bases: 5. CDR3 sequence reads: CASSYPLAGVPDTQYF. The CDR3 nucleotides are TGTGCCAGCAGTTACCCACTAGCGGGAGTCCCAGATACGCAGTATTTT.

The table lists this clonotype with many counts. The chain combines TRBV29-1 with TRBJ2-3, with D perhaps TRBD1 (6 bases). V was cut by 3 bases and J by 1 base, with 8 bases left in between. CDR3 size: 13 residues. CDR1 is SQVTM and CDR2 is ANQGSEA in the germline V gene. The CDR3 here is CSVDRGGTDTQYF. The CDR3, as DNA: TGCAGCGTTGACAGGGGAGGCACAGATACGCAGTATTTT.

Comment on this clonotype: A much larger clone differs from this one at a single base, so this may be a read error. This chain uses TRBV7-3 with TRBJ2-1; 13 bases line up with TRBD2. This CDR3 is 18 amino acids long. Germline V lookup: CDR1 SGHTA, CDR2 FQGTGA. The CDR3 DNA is TGTGTCAGCAGCGCCCAACCGCCGGGACTAGCGGGAAGCAATGAGCAGTTCTTC. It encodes CVSSAQPPGLAGSNEQFF.

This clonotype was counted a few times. The CDR3 DNA reads TGTGCCAGCAGCTTCTCCTACGAGCAGTACTTC. This gives the protein CASSFSYEQYF. V is TRBV7-2 and J is TRBJ2-7, with D uncertain. This CDR3 region has 11 residues. The V and J ends lost 3 bases and 0 bases respectively, with 0 bases between them. Per the germline V gene, CDR1 is SGHTA and CDR2 is FQGNSA.